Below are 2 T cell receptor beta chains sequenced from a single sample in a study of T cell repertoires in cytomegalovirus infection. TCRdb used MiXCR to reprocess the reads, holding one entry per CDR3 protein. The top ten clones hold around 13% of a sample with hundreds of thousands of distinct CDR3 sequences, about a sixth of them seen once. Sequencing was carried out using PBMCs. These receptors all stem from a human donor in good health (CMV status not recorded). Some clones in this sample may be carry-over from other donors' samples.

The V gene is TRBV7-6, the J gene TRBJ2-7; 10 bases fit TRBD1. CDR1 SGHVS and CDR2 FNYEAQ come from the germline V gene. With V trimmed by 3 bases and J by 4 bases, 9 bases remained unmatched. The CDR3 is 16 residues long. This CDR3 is CASSLIDRGRRYEQYF. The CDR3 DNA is TGTGCCAGCAGCTTGATAGACAGGGGGCGCAGGTACGAGCAGTACTTC.

CDR3: CASSTVWTGEGEAFF. Here the CDR3 DNA reads TGTGCCAGTAGTACCGTCTGGACAGGGGAAGGCGAAGCTTTCTTT. The chain employs TRBV19 and TRBJ1-1, with 9 bases that match TRBD1. V was pared by 4 bases and J by 8 bases, with 11 bases of the junction left unmatched. CDR1 and CDR2 from the germline V gene are LNHDA and SQIVND (reference sequence). CDR3 length equals 15 residues.